This paragraph reports one T cell receptor (beta chain). Its antigen is unknown. The source of the sample is a study of cytomegalovirus exposure and HLA in healthy donors. Findings and limits, study-wide: Rare TCR sequences predominated, though certain public TCRs were found in many donors. Subsequent analysis showed first-cohort TCR clusters tending to co-occur in approximately 120 validation repertoires. Reportedly, diagnosis of cytomegalovirus status by the classifier showed high specificity and sensitivity. The investigators catalogued 164 TCR beta chains as cytomegalovirus-associated.

Data came from immunoSEQ multiplex PCR; TCRdb stores just in-frame clones and leaves some out. The table lists about 98,000 clones, approximately 88% of them singletons. This CDR3 is built from 17 residues. The trim removed 4 bases at V and 1 base at J, leaving 11 bases unmatched. The germline CDR1 and CDR2 sequences are SGDLS and YYNGEE. The TCR originated in a woman in her 30s in good health and CMV-seronegative. Specimen: PBMCs. The rearrangement joins TRBV9 to TRBJ2-3; TRBD2 matches at 8 bases. The CDR3 loop is CASSPGTSRSRTDTQYF. DNA of the CDR3: TGTGCCAGCAGCCCAGGGACTAGTCGGTCCCGCACAGATACGCAGTATTTT.